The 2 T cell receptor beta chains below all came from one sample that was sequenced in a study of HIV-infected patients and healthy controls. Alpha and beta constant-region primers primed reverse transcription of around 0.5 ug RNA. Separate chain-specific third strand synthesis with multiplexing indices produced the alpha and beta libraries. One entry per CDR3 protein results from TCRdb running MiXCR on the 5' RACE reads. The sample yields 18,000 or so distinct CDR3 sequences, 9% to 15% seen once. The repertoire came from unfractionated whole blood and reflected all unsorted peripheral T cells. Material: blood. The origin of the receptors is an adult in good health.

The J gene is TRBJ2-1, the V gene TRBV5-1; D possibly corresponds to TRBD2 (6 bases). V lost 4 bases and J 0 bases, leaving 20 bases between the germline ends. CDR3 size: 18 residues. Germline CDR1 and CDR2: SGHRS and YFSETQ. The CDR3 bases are TGCGCCAGCAGCGTGGGACTTTCAGCCCTTAACTCCTACAATGAGCAGTTCTTC. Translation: CASSVGLSALNSYNEQFF.

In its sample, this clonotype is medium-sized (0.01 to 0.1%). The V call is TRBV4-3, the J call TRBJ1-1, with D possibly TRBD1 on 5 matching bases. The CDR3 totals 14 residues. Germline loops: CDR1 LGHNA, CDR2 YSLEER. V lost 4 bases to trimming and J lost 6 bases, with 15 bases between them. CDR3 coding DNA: TGCGCCAGCAGCCTTCTCATGGGGGGAGCTGAAGCTTTCTTT. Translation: CASSLLMGGAEAFF.